This TCR beta chain derives from a study of cytomegalovirus exposure and HLA in healthy donors. For the study at large: A prior study identified approximately 120 million unique TCR beta sequences from 150 million to 200 million T cells.

CDR1 and CDR2 (germline): SQVTM, ANQGSEA. V lost 0 bases and J lost 2, with 11 bases in between. The CDR3 has 14 residues. 60 Vbeta and 13 Jbeta primers were used in PCR. Sequenced by immunoSEQ multiplex PCR; TCRdb stores in-frame clones only, minus some. The table includes 150,000 to 200,000 clones, around 75% detected once. This clone was found a few times. Sequenced sample: PBMCs. The origin of this receptor is a woman aged 30 to 39 in good health and CMV-seronegative. The chain employs TRBV29-1 and TRBJ2-7, with TRBD2 as a possible D gene (5 bases). The CDR3 region is CSVEDAGGPYEQYF. CDR3 sequence (DNA): TGCAGCGTTGAAGATGCAGGAGGACCCTACGAGCAGTACTTC.